Following are 19 T cell receptor beta chains from one sample sequenced in a study of T cell changes during pregnancy in multiple sclerosis. Method: immunoSEQ multiplex PCR; TCRdb's copy keeps in-frame clones and lacks some. Of just over 40,000 clones in the sample, around 90% were seen once. This sample comprised peripheral blood, obtained in the first trimester of pregnancy. All receptors derive from a female donor in good health, enrolled as a control in a pregnancy study.

The J gene is TRBJ2-5, the V gene TRBV7-7, with 7 bases aligning to TRBD2. Trimming took 4 bases from V and 0 from J; bases not matched to a gene: 8. Germline V lookup: CDR1 SSHAT, CDR2 FNYEAQ (reference sequence). CDR3 size: 16 residues. The CDR3 region has the DNA TGTGCCAGCAGCTATGAGCGGGGAGGATACCAAGAGACCCAGTACTTC. It is translated as CASSYERGGYQETQYF.

The chain uses TRBV29-1 and TRBJ1-2; perhaps TRBD1 as D (6 bases). Trimming cost V 2 bases and J 7 bases, with 8 bases left between them. CDR1 is SQVTM, CDR2 ANQGSEA, per germline. The CDR3 contains 11 residues. The chain's CDR3 is CSVERGGGYTF. CDR3 in DNA: TGCAGCGTTGAAAGGGGGGGTGGCTACACCTTC.

The J gene is TRBJ1-4, the V gene TRBV2; D might be TRBD1 (5 bases). The germline CDR1 and CDR2 sequences are SNHLY and FYNNEI. V gave up 7 bases and J gave up 4 bases, with 16 bases separating them. This CDR3 has 15 amino acids. The CDR3 reads CASIPDGQLNEKLFF. The CDR3 DNA is TGTGCCAGCATCCCAGATGGACAACTTAATGAAAAACTGTTTTTT. The entire variable domain, with the rest obtained from reference TRBV2 and TRBJ1-4, is as follows: EPEVTQTPSHQVTQMGQEVILRCVPISNHLYFYWYRQILGQKVEFLVSFYNNEISEKSEIFDDQFSVERPDGSNFTLKIRSTKLEDSAMYFCASIPDGQLNEKLFFGSGTQLSVL.

V is TRBV6-5 and J is TRBJ2-2, with D possibly TRBD2 on 7 matching bases. V was clipped by 7 bases and J by 3 bases, with 12 bases between them. Looked up from germline, CDR1 is MNHEY and CDR2 is SVGAGI. This CDR3 is built from 14 residues. In DNA form, the CDR3 reads TGTGCCAGCACGCGCGGGGGCTACACCGGGGAGCTGTTTTTT. This translates into CASTRGGYTGELFF.

The chain recombines TRBV28 with TRBJ2-3; tentatively, D is TRBD2 (6 bases). There are 13 residues in the CDR3. Looked up from germline, CDR1 is MDHEN and CDR2 is SYDVKM. Trimming stripped 7 bases from V and 3 bases from J, with 11 bases between. Here the CDR3 reads CASKGRGTDTQYF. The CDR3 DNA reads TGTGCCAGCAAGGGGCGGGGAACAGATACGCAGTATTTT.

CDR3 protein: CASSPSRDSGNTIYF. CDR3 DNA sequence: TGTGCCAGCAGCCCCTCTAGGGACAGCGGAAACACCATATATTTT. The chain carries TRBV7-8 and TRBJ1-3, with TRBD1 matching over 7 bases. This CDR3 has 15 amino acids. Germline-derived CDR1 and CDR2 are SGHVS and FQNEAQ. V was clipped by 5 bases and J by 4 bases; unmatched bases: 8.

The CDR3 sequence is CASSLGTSGRRSYEQYF. CDR3 in DNA: TGTGCCAGCAGTTTGGGGACTAGCGGGAGAAGGTCCTACGAGCAGTACTTC. The chain employs TRBV28 and TRBJ2-7, with 14 bases identical to TRBD2. Trimming took 3 bases from V and 1 from J; bases not matched to a gene: 5. CDR1 is MDHEN and CDR2 is SYDVKM in the germline V gene. The CDR3 loop spans 17 amino acids.

The chain uses TRBV11-2 and TRBJ1-2; no firm D call. The CDR3 totals 14 residues. Germline CDR1 SGHAT, CDR2 FQNNGV. Trimming shortened V by 1 base and J by 4 bases, and 10 bases separated the two germline ends. The CDR3 region is CASSLVSRPYGYTF. The CDR3 region has the DNA TGTGCCAGCAGCTTAGTGAGCAGGCCCTATGGCTACACCTTC. Full variable domain (rest looked up from reference TRBV11-2 and TRBJ1-2): EAGVAQSPRYKIIEKRQSVAFWCNPISGHATLYWYQQILGQGPKLLIQFQNNGVVDDSQLPKDRFSAERLKGVDSTLKIQPAKLEDSAVYLCASSLVSRPYGYTFGSGTRLTVV.

The chain links TRBV18 to TRBJ1-2; TRBD1 might be the D (5 bases). In germline, CDR1 is KGHSH, CDR2 LQKENI. The CDR3 length is 16 residues. Trimming took 2 bases from V and 3 from J, leaving 16 bases between them. The DNA for the CDR3 is TGTGCCAGCTCACCAATCTCGGGGGAAACAGACTATGGCTACACCTTC. This codes for CASSPISGETDYGYTF.

J is TRBJ1-1 and V is TRBV6-6; TRBD1 agrees at 8 bases. J lost 1 base, V lost 2 bases, and 6 bases had no gene match. Germline lookup yields CDR1 MNHNY and CDR2 SVGAGI (reference sequence). The CDR3 is 16 amino acids. In DNA form, the CDR3 reads TGTGCCAGCAGTTACGCTGGAGGACAGGGGAACACTGAAGCTTTCTTT. The encoded protein is CASSYAGGQGNTEAFF.

This clone was picked up a small number of times. The rearrangement links TRBV7-9 to TRBJ1-1; no clear D. Germline V gene data show CDR1 as SEHNR and CDR2 as FQNEAQ (reference sequence). This CDR3 region has 14 residues. Trimming shortened V by 4 bases and J by 2 bases, and 11 bases separated the two germline ends. The CDR3 DNA is TGTGCCAGCAGCTCCTTCAGAATAAACACTGAAGCTTTCTTT. It translates to CASSSFRINTEAFF.

J is TRBJ1-3 and V is TRBV5-6; D is ambiguous. Germline V gene sequence: CDR1 SGHDT, CDR2 YYEEEE. Trimming removed 4 bases from V and 0 bases from J, with 14 bases in between. This CDR3 is 16 amino acids long. CDR3 sequence (DNA): TGTGCCAGCAGCGAAAGCGGGAATGACTCTGGAAACACCATATATTTT. This sequence encodes CASSESGNDSGNTIYF. Full variable domain (rest looked up from reference TRBV5-6 and TRBJ1-3): DAGVTQSPTHLIKTRGQQVTLRCSPKSGHDTVSWYQQALGQGPQFIFQYYEEEERQRGNFPDRFSGHQFPNYSSELNVNALLLGDSALYLCASSESGNDSGNTIYFGEGSWLTVV.

This chain joins TRBV11-2 and TRBJ1-2; no clear D gene. The germline V gene encodes CDR1 SGHAT and CDR2 FQNNGV. This CDR3 region has 12 residues. Trimming left V 0 bases short and J 8 bases short, with 7 bases between. The CDR3 sequence: CASSLDHGGYTF. The CDR3 region has the DNA TGTGCCAGCAGCTTAGATCACGGGGGCTACACCTTC.

The chain has TRBV6-5 and TRBJ2-7; 7 bases fit TRBD2. The germline CDR1 and CDR2 sequences are MNHEY and SVGAGI. The CDR3 is 14 residues long. Trimming at V came to 2 bases and at J to 3 bases, leaving 4 bases not matched to a gene. CDR3 in amino acids: CASSYVAGDYEQYF. Written as DNA, the CDR3 is TGTGCCAGCAGTTACGTTGCGGGAGACTACGAGCAGTACTTC.

V and J are TRBV18 and TRBJ2-7, with D possibly TRBD1 on 6 matching bases. With 2 bases removed from V and 6 bases from J, the gap between germline ends came to 17 bases. In germline, CDR1 is KGHSH, CDR2 LQKENI. The CDR3 is 15 residues long. CDR3 amino acids: CASSPYRDKGGEQYF. In DNA form, the CDR3 reads TGTGCCAGCTCACCATATCGGGACAAAGGGGGCGAGCAGTACTTC.

CDR3 coding DNA: TGTGCCAGCAGCGGGGCTTGGACTAGCGGGAATTATGAGCAGTTCTTC. It translates to CASSGAWTSGNYEQFF. The chain uses TRBV27 and TRBJ2-1, with 12 bases fitting TRBD2. The CDR3 has 16 amino acids. Germline values: CDR1 MNHEY, CDR2 SMNVEV (reference sequence). V gave up 6 bases and J gave up 8 bases; unmatched junction bases: 11.

This sequence joins TRBV19 and TRBJ1-6, with D perhaps matching TRBD1 (5 bases). Trimming removed 7 bases from V and 7 bases from J, with 14 bases in between. The germline CDR1 and CDR2 sequences are LNHDA and SQIVND (reference sequence). This CDR3 contains 14 residues. CDR3 sequence: CASTGGARNSPLHF. The CDR3 DNA reads as TGTGCCAGTACCGGCGGGGCTCGAAATTCACCCCTCCACTTT.

This clone appeared once. V usage is TRBV7-2 and J usage is TRBJ2-3; 10 positions agree with TRBD2. With 5 bases clipped from V and 6 bases from J, the junction kept 5 bases outside the gene matches. Germline assignment: CDR1 SGHTA and CDR2 FQGNSA. This CDR3 spans 14 amino acids. The CDR3 spells CASSKGLALDTQYF. The DNA for the CDR3 is TGTGCCAGCAGCAAGGGACTAGCGTTGGATACGCAGTATTTT. Full variable domain (rest looked up from reference TRBV7-2 and TRBJ2-3): GAGVSQSPSNKVTEKGKDVELRCDPISGHTALYWYRQSLGQGLEFLIYFQGNSAPDKSGLPSDRFSAERTGGSVSTLTIQRTQQEDSAVYLCASSKGLALDTQYFGPGTRLTVL.

The chain uses TRBV4-3 and TRBJ2-5; TRBD1 matches 7 bases. Per germline, CDR1 LGHNA and CDR2 YSLEER. The junction had 5 bases not matched to a gene; V was cut back by 0 bases and J by 4 bases. The CDR3 totals 15 residues. The CDR3 protein is CASSQEKHRGETQYF. CDR3 in DNA: TGCGCCAGCAGCCAAGAGAAACACAGGGGAGAGACCCAGTACTTC.